This paragraph covers one T cell receptor (beta chain) sequence. Distinct nucleotide sequences in the sample also encode this CDR3. Some clones are missing from TCRdb's copy, which holds only in-frame ones; the method was immunoSEQ multiplex PCR. The sample contains 25,000 to 30,000 clones, over 75% of which appear only once. These data belong to a study of blood T cell repertoires in COVID-19. Study-wide context: Italy, Spain and the United States were the sources of the convalescent and acute COVID-19 samples. PBMCs, B-cell-depleted T cells, or T cells were the source of the cDNA or gDNA that made up the material.

The receptor was isolated from a human donor in a cohort sampled during active COVID-19. Material: peripheral blood.

Here the CDR3 DNA reads TGCAGCGGGGGGGCGGGGGGAGGCGGGACCCAGTACTTC. It yields the protein CSGGAGGGGTQYF. The rearrangement uses TRBV29-1 and TRBJ2-5, with 8 bases lining up with TRBD2. The CDR3 has 13 amino acids. V shed 7 bases, J shed 7 bases, and the junction held 11 bases outside the gene matches. The germline V gene has CDR1 SQVTM and CDR2 ANQGSEA.